This T cell receptor (beta chain) is from a study of T cell repertoires in cytomegalovirus infection. CDR3 length: 15 amino acids. From germline, CDR1 is MNHNS and CDR2 SASEGT. Deletions cut 2 bases from V and 1 base from J, with 10 bases between. TCRdb called the reads again in MiXCR, with one record for every CDR3 protein. The table records approximately 1,000,000 distinct CDR3 sequences, approximately 31% of them present only once. Regarding this clonotype: Antigen: not known.

The V gene is TRBV6-1, the J gene TRBJ2-3; tentatively, D is TRBD1 (6 bases). Source: cultured CD8+ T cells from PBMCs, taken from culture after CMV antigen stimulation. The clonotype comes from a human donor in good health (CMV status not recorded). Some clones in this sample may be carry-over from other donors' samples. The CDR3 DNA is TGTGCCAGCAGTGAAACCCGGACAGGCACAGATACGCAGTATTTT. The encoded protein is CASSETRTGTDTQYF.